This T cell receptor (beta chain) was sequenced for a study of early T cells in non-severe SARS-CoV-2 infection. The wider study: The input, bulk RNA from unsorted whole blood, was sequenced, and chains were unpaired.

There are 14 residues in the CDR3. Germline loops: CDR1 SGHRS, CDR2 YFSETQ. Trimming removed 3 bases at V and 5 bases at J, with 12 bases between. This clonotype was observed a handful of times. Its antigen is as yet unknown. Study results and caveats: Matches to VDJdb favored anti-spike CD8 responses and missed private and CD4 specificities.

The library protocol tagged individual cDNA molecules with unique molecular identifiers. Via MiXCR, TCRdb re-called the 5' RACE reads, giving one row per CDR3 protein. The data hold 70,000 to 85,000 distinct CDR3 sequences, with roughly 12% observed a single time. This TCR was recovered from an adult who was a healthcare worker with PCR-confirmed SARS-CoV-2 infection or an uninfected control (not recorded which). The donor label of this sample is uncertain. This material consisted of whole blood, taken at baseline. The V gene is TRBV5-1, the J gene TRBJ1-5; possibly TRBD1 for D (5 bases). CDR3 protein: CASSSGPEDQPQHF. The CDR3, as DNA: TGCGCCAGCAGCTCGGGGCCCGAAGATCAGCCCCAGCATTTT.